This TCR beta chain emerged from a study of radiotherapy plus CTLA-4 blockade in lung cancer. CDR1 SNHLY and CDR2 FYNNEI come from the germline V gene. Trimming shortened V by 2 bases and J by 5 bases, and 15 bases separated the two germline ends. CDR3 length: 15 residues. TCRdb keeps only in-frame clones here, not all; method: immunoSEQ multiplex PCR. The sample shows under 90,000 clones, about two thirds of them seen only once. The sequenced sample was peripheral blood, obtained from a patient treated with radiotherapy plus ipilimumab. The receptor's source is a human donor with non-small cell lung cancer that progressed on radiotherapy plus ipilimumab. The genes are TRBV2 and TRBJ1-2, with D possibly being TRBD1 (5 bases). In DNA, the CDR3 is TGTGCCAGCAGTGAATTGCACAGGACGAAGTATGGCTACACCTTC. Amino acid sequence: CASSELHRTKYGYTF.